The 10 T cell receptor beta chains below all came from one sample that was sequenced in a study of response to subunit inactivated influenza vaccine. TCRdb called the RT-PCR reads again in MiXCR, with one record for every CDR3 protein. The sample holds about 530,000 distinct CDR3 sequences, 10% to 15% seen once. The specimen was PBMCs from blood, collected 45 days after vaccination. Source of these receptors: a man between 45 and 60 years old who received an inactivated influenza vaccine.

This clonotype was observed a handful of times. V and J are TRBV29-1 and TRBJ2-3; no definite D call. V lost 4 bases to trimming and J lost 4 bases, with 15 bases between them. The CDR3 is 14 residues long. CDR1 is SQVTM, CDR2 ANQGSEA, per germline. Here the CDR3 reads CSVVAGTGSDTQYF. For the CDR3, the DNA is TGCAGCGTTGTGGCAGGAACCGGATCAGATACGCAGTATTTT.

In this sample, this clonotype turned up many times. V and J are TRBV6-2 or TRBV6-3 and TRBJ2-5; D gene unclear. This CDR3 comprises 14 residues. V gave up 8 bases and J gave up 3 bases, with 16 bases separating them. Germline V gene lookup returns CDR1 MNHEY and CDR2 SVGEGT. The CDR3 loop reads CASRRSTRKETQYF. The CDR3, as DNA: TGTGCCAGCCGGCGGAGCACCCGAAAAGAGACCCAGTACTTC.

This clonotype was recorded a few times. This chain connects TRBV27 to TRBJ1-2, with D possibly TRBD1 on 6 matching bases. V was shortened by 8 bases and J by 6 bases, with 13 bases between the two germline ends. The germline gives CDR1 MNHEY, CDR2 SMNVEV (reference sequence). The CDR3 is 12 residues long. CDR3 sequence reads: CASSGGAHGYTF. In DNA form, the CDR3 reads TGTGCCAGCTCTGGGGGCGCTCATGGCTACACCTTC.

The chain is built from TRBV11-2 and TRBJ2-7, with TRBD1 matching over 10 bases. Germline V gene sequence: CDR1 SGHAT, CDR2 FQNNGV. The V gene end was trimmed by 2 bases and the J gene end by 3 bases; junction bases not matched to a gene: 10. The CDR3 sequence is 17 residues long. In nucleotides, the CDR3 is TGTGCCAGCAGCTTATGGGGTAGGACAGGGGGTATCTACGAGCAGTACTTC. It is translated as CASSLWGRTGGIYEQYF.

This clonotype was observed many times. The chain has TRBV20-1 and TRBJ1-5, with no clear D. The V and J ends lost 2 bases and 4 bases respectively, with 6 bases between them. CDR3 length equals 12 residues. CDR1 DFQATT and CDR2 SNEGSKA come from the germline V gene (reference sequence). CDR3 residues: CSARRSNQPQHF. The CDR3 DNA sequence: TGCAGTGCTAGAAGAAGTAATCAGCCCCAGCATTTT.

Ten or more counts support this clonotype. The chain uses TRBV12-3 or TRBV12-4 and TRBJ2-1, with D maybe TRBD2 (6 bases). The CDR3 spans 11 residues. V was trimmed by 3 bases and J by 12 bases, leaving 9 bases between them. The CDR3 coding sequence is TGTGCCAGCAGTTTTGCCGGGGGGCAGTTCTTC. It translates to CASSFAGGQFF.

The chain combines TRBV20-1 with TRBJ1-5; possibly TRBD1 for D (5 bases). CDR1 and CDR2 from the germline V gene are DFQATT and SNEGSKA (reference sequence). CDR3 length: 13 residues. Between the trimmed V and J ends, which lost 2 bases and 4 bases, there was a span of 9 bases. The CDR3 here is CSARPRVNQPQHF. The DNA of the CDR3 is TGCAGTGCTAGACCCAGGGTTAATCAGCCCCAGCATTTT.

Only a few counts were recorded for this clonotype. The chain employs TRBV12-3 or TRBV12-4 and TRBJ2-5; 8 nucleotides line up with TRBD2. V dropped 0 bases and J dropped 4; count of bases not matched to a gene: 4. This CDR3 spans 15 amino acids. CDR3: CASSLAGLAAETQYF. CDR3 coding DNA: TGTGCCAGCAGTTTAGCAGGACTAGCTGCAGAGACCCAGTACTTC.

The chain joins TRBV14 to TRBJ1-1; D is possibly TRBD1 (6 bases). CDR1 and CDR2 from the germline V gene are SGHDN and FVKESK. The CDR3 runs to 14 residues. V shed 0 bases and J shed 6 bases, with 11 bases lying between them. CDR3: CASSQEARGAEAFF. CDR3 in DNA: TGTGCCAGCAGCCAAGAGGCCAGGGGAGCTGAAGCTTTCTTT. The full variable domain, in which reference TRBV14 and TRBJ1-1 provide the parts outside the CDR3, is EAGVTQFPSHSVIEKGQTVTLRCDPISGHDNLYWYRRVMGKEIKFLLHFVKESKQDESGMPNNRFLAERTGGTYSTLKVQPAELEDSGVYFCASSQEARGAEAFFGQGTRLTVV.

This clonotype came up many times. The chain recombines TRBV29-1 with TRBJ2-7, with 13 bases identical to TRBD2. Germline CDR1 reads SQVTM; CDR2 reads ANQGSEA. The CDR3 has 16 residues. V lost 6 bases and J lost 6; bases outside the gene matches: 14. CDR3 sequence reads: CSVLPAWTSGRGEQYF. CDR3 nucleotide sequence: TGCAGCGTACTCCCCGCCTGGACTAGCGGGAGAGGCGAGCAGTACTTC.